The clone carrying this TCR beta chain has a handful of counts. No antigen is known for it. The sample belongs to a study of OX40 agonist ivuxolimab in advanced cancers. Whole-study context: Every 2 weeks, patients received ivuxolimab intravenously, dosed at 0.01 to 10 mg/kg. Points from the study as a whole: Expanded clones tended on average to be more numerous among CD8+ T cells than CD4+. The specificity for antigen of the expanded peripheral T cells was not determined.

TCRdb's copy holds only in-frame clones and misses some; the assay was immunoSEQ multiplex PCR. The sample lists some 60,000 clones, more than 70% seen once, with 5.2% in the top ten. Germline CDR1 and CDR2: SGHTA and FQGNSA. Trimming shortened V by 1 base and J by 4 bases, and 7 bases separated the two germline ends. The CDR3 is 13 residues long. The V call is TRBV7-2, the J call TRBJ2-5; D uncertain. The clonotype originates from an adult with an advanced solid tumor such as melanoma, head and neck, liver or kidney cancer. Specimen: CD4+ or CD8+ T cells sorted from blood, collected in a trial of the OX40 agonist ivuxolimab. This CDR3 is CASSLGLVETQYF. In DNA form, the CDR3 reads TGTGCCAGCAGCTTAGGGCTAGTAGAGACCCAGTACTTC.